Listed below are T cell receptor beta chains from one sample, sequenced in a study of control samples from healthy donors and cancer patients. Profiling relied on immunoSEQ multiplex PCR, and the TCRdb table lists in-frame clones only, not all of them. The table lists some 89,000 clones, approximately 89% of them singletons. The sample consisted of blood. These receptors all come from a young man in good health. Each CDR3 is given with its conserved first and last residue. D genes are given only for firm matches. The listing skips clone size in some rows; elsewhere it reads once, few, many or a size class.

cdr3_nt	cdr3_aa	d_call	v_call	j_call	clone_size
TGTGCCAGCAGCCCACCCCTCACCACTGAAGCTTTCTTT	CASSPPLTTEAFF	.	TRBV7-3	TRBJ1-1	.
TGTGCCAGTAGTACCAAAAGACAGGGGGCCACTGAAGCTTTCTTT	CASSTKRQGATEAFF	TRBD1	TRBV19	TRBJ1-1	.
TGTGCCAGCAGCTGGGACAGGTCCTATGGCTACACCTTC	CASSWDRSYGYTF	TRBD1	TRBV5-8	TRBJ1-2	.
TGTGCCAGCAGCCCAGACAGGGCCTCTATGAACACTGAAGCTTTCTTT	CASSPDRASMNTEAFF	TRBD1	TRBV9	TRBJ1-1	.
TGTGCCAGCACCAGCTGGGTGGGTGGCTACACCTTC	CASTSWVGGYTF	.	TRBV6-5	TRBJ1-2	once
TGCAGTGCTAGTGCCCAGGGGAGCACTGAAGCTTTCTTT	CSASAQGSTEAFF	.	TRBV20-1	TRBJ1-1	.
TGTGCCAGCAGGCAGGAGGACAGGGGTGTTACGCAGTATTTT	CASRQEDRGVTQYF	TRBD1	TRBV27	TRBJ2-3	.
TGTGCCAGCAGCCAATCAAATTCACCCCTCCACTTT	CASSQSNSPLHF	.	TRBV4-2	TRBJ1-6	once
TGTGCCAGCAGCCAAACTAGCGGGGGGGCCTACGAGCAGTACTTC	CASSQTSGGAYEQYF	TRBD2	TRBV3-1/TRBV3-2	TRBJ2-7	.
TGTGCCAGCGGGCGATGGACAGGGTTGACCGGGGAGCTGTTTTTT	CASGRWTGLTGELFF	TRBD1	TRBV27	TRBJ2-2	.